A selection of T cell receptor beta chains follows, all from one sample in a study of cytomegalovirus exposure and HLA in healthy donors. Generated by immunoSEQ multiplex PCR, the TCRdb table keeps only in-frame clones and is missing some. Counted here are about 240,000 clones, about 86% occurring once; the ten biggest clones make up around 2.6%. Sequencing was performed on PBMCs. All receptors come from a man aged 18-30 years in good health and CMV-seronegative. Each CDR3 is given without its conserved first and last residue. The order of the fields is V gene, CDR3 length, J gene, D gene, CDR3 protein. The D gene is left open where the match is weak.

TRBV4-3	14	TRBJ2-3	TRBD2	ASSQVFGTSVDTQY
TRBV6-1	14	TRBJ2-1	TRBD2	ASSEELAGFYNEQF
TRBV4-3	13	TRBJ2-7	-	ASSQETRRVYEQY
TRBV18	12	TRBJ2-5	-	ASSPRRAQETQY
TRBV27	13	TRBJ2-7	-	ASSFILGPPYEQY
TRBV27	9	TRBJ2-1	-	ASSKGVEQF
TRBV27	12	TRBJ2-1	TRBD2	ASSLRGTGMEQF
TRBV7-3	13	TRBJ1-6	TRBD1	ASSLLGGGNSPLH
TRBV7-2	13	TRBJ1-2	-	ASSLNGGTYYGYT
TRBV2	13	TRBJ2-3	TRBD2	ASILAPTSTDTQY
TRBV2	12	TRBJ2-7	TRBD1	ASSERGLGYEQY
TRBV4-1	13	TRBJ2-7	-	ASSRPGQRPYEQY
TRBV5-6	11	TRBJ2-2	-	ASSLADTGELF
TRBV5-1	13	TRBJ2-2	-	ASSLGRLNTGELF
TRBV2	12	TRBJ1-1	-	ASSDPRTVTEAF
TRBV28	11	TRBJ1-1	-	ASSIRAQYEAF
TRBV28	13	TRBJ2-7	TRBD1	ASSSGQGTPYEQY
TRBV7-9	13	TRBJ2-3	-	ASSSNRASPDTQY
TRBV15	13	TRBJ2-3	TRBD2	ATSRAAGATDTQY
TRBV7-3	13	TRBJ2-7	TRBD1	ASSPSGDSSYEQY
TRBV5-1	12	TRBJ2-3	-	ASSLELMPDTQY
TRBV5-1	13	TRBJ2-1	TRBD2	ASSPTSGGAYEQF
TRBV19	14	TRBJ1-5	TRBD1	ASSIGGTGLNQPQH
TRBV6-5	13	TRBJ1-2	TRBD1	ASSSNDRGNYGYT
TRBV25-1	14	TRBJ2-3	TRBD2	ASSPTSGRALDTQY
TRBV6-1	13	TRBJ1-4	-	ASSIRQATNEKLF
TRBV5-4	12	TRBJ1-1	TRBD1	ASRSGQGLTEAF
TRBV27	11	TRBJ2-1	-	ASSAGLYNEQF
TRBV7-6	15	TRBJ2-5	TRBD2	ASSLSGGAASVKTQY
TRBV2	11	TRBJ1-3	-	ASRRSDGNTIY
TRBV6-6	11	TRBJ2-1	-	ASSPPARDEQF
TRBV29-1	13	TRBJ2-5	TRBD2	SVDLAGAPQETQY
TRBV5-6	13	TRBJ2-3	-	ASSSLSGSTDTQY
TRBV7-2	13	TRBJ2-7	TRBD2	ASSPKLAGGHEQY
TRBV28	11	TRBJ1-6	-	ASRRTENSPLH
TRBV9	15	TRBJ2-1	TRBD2	ASSVGGRAGGYNEQF
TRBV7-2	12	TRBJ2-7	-	ASSLDSINYEQY
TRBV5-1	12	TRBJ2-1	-	ASSFGQGSNEQF
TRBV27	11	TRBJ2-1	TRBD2	ASMGLVYNEQF
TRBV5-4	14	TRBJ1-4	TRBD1	ASTPGQGGGWEKLF
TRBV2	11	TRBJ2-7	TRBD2	ASNRGGGYEQY
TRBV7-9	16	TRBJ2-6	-	ASSLGAQTLSGANVLT
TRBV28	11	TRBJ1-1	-	ASRKTGNTEAF
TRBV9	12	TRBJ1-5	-	ASNERFRGQPQH
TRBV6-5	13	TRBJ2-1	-	ASSLRGLSYNEQF
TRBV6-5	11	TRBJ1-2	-	ASSLGGPYGYT
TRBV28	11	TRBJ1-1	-	ASTEVVNTEAF
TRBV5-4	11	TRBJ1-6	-	ASSLETASPLH